The present TCR beta chain was sequenced within a study of human T cells and chemical hapten exposure. Study-level information: Doses of diphenylcyclopropenone went to the patients' scalps weekly throughout the roughly 25-week study. Notes on the study in general: TCRs exceeding a frequency of 1 in 1000 stayed unchanged under DPC sensitization. Alopecia affecting every donor means their immune response may not match healthy people's.

Regarding time point: patch test 2, 6 weeks after DPC sensitization. This sample's treatment: therapeutic diphenylcyclopropenone sensitization with weekly scalp DPC. A remark on this clonotype: Antigen specificity is unknown.

Germline values: CDR1 MRHNA, CDR2 SNTAGT. The CDR3 covers 16 residues. V was shortened by 4 bases and J by 7 bases, with 22 bases between the two germline ends. For the library, individual cDNA molecules each received unique molecular identifiers. TCRdb itself ran the RACE reads through MiXCR, one entry per CDR3 protein. Here the sample spans about 96,000 distinct CDR3 sequences, 9.3% being singletons. The sequences come from whole blood, collected in connection with sensitization to the hapten diphenylcyclopropenone (DPC). V usage is TRBV6-4 and J usage is TRBJ1-2, with D maybe TRBD1 (6 bases). This clonotype was sampled from a woman aged 40 to 50 with alopecia areata. Some clones in this sample may be carry-over from other donors' samples. The CDR3, as DNA: TGTGCCAGCAGTGCCACAACAGGGAGTGGAAGCCGTGGCTACACCTTC. It codes for CASSATTGSGSRGYTF.